A single sample gave rise to the 3 T cell receptor beta chains below, sequenced in a study of cytomegalovirus exposure and HLA in healthy donors. It was with 60 Vbeta and 13 Jbeta primers that the PCR ran. Profiling relied on immunoSEQ multiplex PCR, and the TCRdb table lists in-frame clones only, not all of them. The sample yields about 180,000 clones, 60% to 80% seen once. The sample taken for sequencing was PBMCs. These TCRs come from a man in his sixties in good health and CMV-seronegative.

V and J are TRBV10-3 and TRBJ2-7; possible D gene TRBD1, 5 bases. This CDR3 spans 13 amino acids. Trimming cost V 3 bases and J 6 bases, with 12 bases left between them. The germline V gene encodes CDR1 ENHRY and CDR2 SYGVKD. This CDR3 is CAISESQGAEQYF. The CDR3 coding sequence is TGTGCCATCAGTGAAAGTCAGGGTGCCGAGCAGTACTTC.

About this clone itself: The junction departs from germline at one end; a sequencing error may be responsible. The chain carries TRBV6-5 and TRBJ1-2, with 8 bases matching TRBD1. Germline V gene data show CDR1 as MNHEY and CDR2 as SVGAGI. The CDR3 runs 14 residues. The CDR3 reads CASSPYDRGYGYPF. The CDR3 DNA reads as TGTGCCAGCAGCCCCTATGACAGGGGCTATGGCTACCCCTTC.

Concerning this clone: A read error may produce the germline difference seen at one junction end. The chain recombines TRBV7-7 with TRBJ2-2; D remains unclear. Germline CDR1 is SSHAT and CDR2 is FNYEAQ (reference sequence). This CDR3 comprises 13 residues. The CDR3 reads CASSLYDSGELFF. CDR3 coding DNA: TGTGCTAGCAGCTTATACGACTCCGGGGAGCTGTTTTTT.